This T cell receptor beta chain was recovered during a study of cytomegalovirus exposure and HLA in healthy donors. Primers included in the PCR were 60 Vbeta and 13 Jbeta primers. Repertoires were generated with immunoSEQ multiplex PCR, while TCRdb's copy carries only in-frame clones and drops some. The top ten hold approximately 2.4% of the sample, which has around 130,000 clones, about 79% seen once. At the time of sampling, donors were nominally healthy, though unrecorded immune exposures were likely. This clone turned up a few times. Germline V gene sequence: CDR1 SGHVS, CDR2 FQNEAQ. This CDR3 has 18 amino acids. V dropped 3 bases and J dropped 0; count of bases not matched to a gene: 8.

The TCR originated in a man aged 50-59 years in good health and CMV-seronegative. Sequenced: PBMCs. The gene calls are TRBV7-8 and TRBJ2-3, with TRBD2 matching 11 bases. CDR3 amino acids: CASSFHGTSGASTDTQYF. CDR3 bases: TGTGCCAGCAGCTTCCACGGGACTAGCGGAGCTAGCACAGATACGCAGTATTTT.